A selection of T cell receptor beta chains follows, all from one sample in a study of blood T cell repertoires in COVID-19. Clones were sequenced by immunoSEQ multiplex PCR, and TCRdb holds only the in-frame ones, with some missing. Here the sample spans tens of thousands of clones, 86% being singletons. The sample consisted of peripheral blood. The receptors shown here come from a man aged 50 to 60 with active COVID-19. Each CDR3 is given with its conserved first and last residue.

>TRBV24-1|TRBJ2-5
CATSVPGKETQYF
>TRBV25-1|TRBJ1-1
CASSPTGVVTEAFF
>TRBV6-5|TRBJ2-5
CASSPLGGSRETQYF
>TRBV2|TRBJ1-1
CASSGTGFMNTEAFF
>TRBV6-5|TRBJ1-1
CASEAINTEAFF
>TRBV2|TRBJ1-1
CASGRTGMGVDTEAFF
>TRBV19|TRBJ1-4
CASSVTGATNEKLFF
>TRBV18|TRBJ1-4
CASATGINEKLFF
>TRBV11-3|TRBJ2-5
CASSSRIPLKTQYF
>TRBV2|TRBJ1-2
CASSAGQSYGYTF
>TRBV30|TRBJ2-1
CAGSLGAEQFF
>TRBV7-8|TRBJ2-1
CASSPSGFEQFF
>TRBV5-1|TRBJ2-3
CASRRRTGGEVTDTQYF
>TRBV5-6|TRBJ2-2
CASSLGAGAANTGELFF
>TRBV11-2|TRBJ1-1
CASSPVAGGGSEAFF
>TRBV11-2|TRBJ2-5
CASSHWGGGEKTQYF
>TRBV7-2|TRBJ2-7
CASRGGAVYEQYF
>TRBV6-6|TRBJ1-1
CASTRVNTEAFF
>TRBV14|TRBJ2-2
CASSQGTSRTGELFF
>TRBV6-2/TRBV6-3|TRBJ1-6
CASSYVDSSSYNSPLHF
>TRBV7-6|TRBJ2-1
CASSRSGTSGGVAYNEQFF
>TRBV7-9|TRBJ1-2
CASSPGGGLYGYTF
>TRBV19|TRBJ1-2
CASSRGPPRTGNYGYTF
>TRBV7-9|TRBJ2-3
CASSLGLAGSTDTQYF
>TRBV5-4|TRBJ2-5
CASSPTGLGEGKTQYF
>TRBV28|TRBJ2-3
CASREPGLAADTQYF
>TRBV12-5|TRBJ2-1
CASGLSAFYNEQFF
>TRBV18|TRBJ2-2
CASSPQGGKNTGELFF
>TRBV18|TRBJ2-7
CASSPGTGGFLAYEQYF